The 24 T cell receptor beta chains reported below all come from one sample, sequenced in a study of control samples from healthy donors and cancer patients. Sequencing used immunoSEQ multiplex PCR; TCRdb keeps in-frame clones, though not all of them. Of more than 100,000 clones in the sample, about nine tenths were seen once. Sequenced sample: blood. All receptors come from a man aged 40-50 years in good health.

V is TRBV5-8 and J is TRBJ2-5; the match to TRBD2 covers 8 bases. The CDR3 length is 15 residues. V lost 3 bases and J lost 1; bases outside the gene matches: 5. Germline loops: CDR1 SGHTS, CDR2 YDEGEE. CDR3 in DNA: TGTGCCAGCAGCTCAGGACTAGCAGTCCAAGAGACCCAGTACTTC. Its translation: CASSSGLAVQETQYF.

This rearrangement joins TRBV6-5 to TRBJ1-1; possible D gene TRBD1, 5 bases. Germline assignment: CDR1 MNHEY and CDR2 SVGAGI. Trimming removed 10 bases from V and 4 bases from J, with 22 bases in between. CDR3 length: 15 residues. The CDR3 DNA reads as TGTGCCACCTTTCCCAGGGTGGGCCGTGGCACTGAAGCTTTCTTT. Translation gives CATFPRVGRGTEAFF.

The genes are TRBV19 and TRBJ2-2; no clear D. Trimming removed 5 bases from V and 6 bases from J, with 10 bases in between. This CDR3 contains 13 residues. The V gene's germline CDR1 is LNHDA and CDR2 SQIVND (reference sequence). CDR3 sequence: CASSSGSPGELFF. In nucleotides, the CDR3 is TGTGCCAGTAGTTCTGGGTCCCCCGGGGAGCTGTTTTTT.

This rearrangement joins TRBV4-3 to TRBJ1-2; possibly TRBD1 for D (5 bases). The CDR3 extends over 15 amino acids. From germline, CDR1 is LGHNA and CDR2 YSLEER. V gave up 0 bases and J gave up 6 bases, with 14 bases separating them. The CDR3 protein is CASSQDKDSIDGYTF. CDR3 nucleotides: TGCGCCAGCAGCCAAGATAAAGACAGTATTGATGGCTACACCTTC.

The V gene is TRBV9, the J gene TRBJ2-2, with 8 bases fitting TRBD1. The CDR3 loop spans 16 amino acids. V lost 3 bases and J lost 0; bases outside the gene matches: 4. In germline, CDR1 is SGDLS, CDR2 YYNGEE. The CDR3 coding sequence is TGTGCCAGCAGCGCAGGGGGCCGAACGAACACCGGGGAGCTGTTTTTT. Encoded protein: CASSAGGRTNTGELFF.

This chain connects TRBV7-9 to TRBJ2-4, with 7 bases identical to TRBD2. The CDR3 runs to 16 residues. The J segment lost 0 bases and the V segment lost 5 bases, leaving 7 bases of the junction unmatched. CDR1 SEHNR and CDR2 FQNEAQ come from the germline V gene (reference sequence). The CDR3 reads CASSSGEGLAKNIQYF. DNA for the CDR3: TGTGCCAGCAGCAGCGGGGAGGGGTTAGCCAAAAACATTCAGTACTTC.

This clone was counted only a few times. The chain is built from TRBV7-6 and TRBJ1-1, with D perhaps matching TRBD1 (6 bases). Per the germline V gene, CDR1 is SGHVS and CDR2 is FNYEAQ. There are 14 residues in the CDR3. V was pared by 3 bases and J by 1 base, with 9 bases between. CDR3 amino acids: CASSLGAGNTEAFF. The CDR3, as DNA: TGTGCCAGCAGCTTGGGGGCGGGGAACACTGAAGCTTTCTTT. Filled out from reference TRBV7-6 and TRBJ1-1, the complete variable domain reads GAGVSQSPRYKVTKRGQDVALRCDPISGHVSLYWYRQALGQGPEFLTYFNYEAQQDKSGLPNDRFSAERPEGSISTLTIQRTEQRDSAMYRCASSLGAGNTEAFFGQGTRLTVV.

The chain has TRBV7-9 and TRBJ2-1; D possibly matches TRBD1 or TRBD2 (5 bases each). CDR3 length: 16 amino acids. Trimming took off 1 base at V and 4 bases at J, with 14 bases between the two ends. Germline CDR1 is SEHNR and CDR2 is FQNEAQ (reference sequence). In DNA, the CDR3 is TGTGCCAGCAGCTTAGGACCGGGACCCAGATACAATGAGCAGTTCTTC. Translated: CASSLGPGPRYNEQFF. The variable domain in full, with the rest retrieved from reference TRBV7-9 and TRBJ2-1, is DTGVSQNPRHKITKRGQNVTFRCDPISEHNRLYWYRQTLGQGPEFLTYFQNEAQLEKSRLLSDRFSAERPKGSFSTLEIQRTEQGDSAMYLCASSLGPGPRYNEQFFGPGTRLTVL.

The genes are TRBV3-1 (or the pseudogene TRBV3-2) and TRBJ2-3, with 14 bases that match TRBD2. The CDR3 consists of 16 residues. CDR1 LGHDT and CDR2 YNNKEL come from the germline V gene (reference sequence). V lost 5 bases and J lost 2; bases outside the gene matches: 3. The CDR3 loop reads CASSRLAGGYTDTQYF. The CDR3 coding sequence is TGTGCCAGCAGCAGACTAGCGGGGGGGTACACAGATACGCAGTATTTT.

The rearrangement links TRBV7-9 to TRBJ2-7; D gene ambiguous. The CDR3 has 12 residues. Per the germline V gene, CDR1 is SEHNR and CDR2 is FQNEAQ (reference sequence). V shed 2 bases and J shed 5 bases, with 7 bases lying between them. CDR3 sequence reads: CASSLQGNEQYF. CDR3 DNA: TGTGCCAGCAGCTTACAAGGGAACGAGCAGTACTTC. Complete variable domain (other parts from reference TRBV7-9 and TRBJ2-7): DTGVSQNPRHKITKRGQNVTFRCDPISEHNRLYWYRQTLGQGPEFLTYFQNEAQLEKSRLLSDRFSAERPKGSFSTLEIQRTEQGDSAMYLCASSLQGNEQYFGPGTRLTVT.

In this sample, this clone turned up a few times. The genes are TRBV11-3 and TRBJ1-6; a possible D gene is TRBD1 (5 bases). The CDR3 spans 15 residues. Trimming cost V 5 bases and J 7 bases, with 15 bases left between them. The V gene's germline CDR1 is SGHNT and CDR2 YENEEA. The CDR3 DNA follows: TGTGCCAGCAGCCGTGGGACCGCCCACAATTCACCCCTCCACTTT. It encodes CASSRGTAHNSPLHF.

The V and J genes are TRBV27 and TRBJ2-7, with 7 bases fitting TRBD1. V lost 6 bases and J lost 1; bases outside the gene matches: 12. This CDR3 has 16 amino acids. Germline-derived CDR1 and CDR2 are MNHEY and SMNVEV (reference sequence). CDR3 bases: TGTGCCAGCAGGCGGAACGCAGGGACAGAGTCCTACGAGCAGTACTTC. It translates to CASRRNAGTESYEQYF.

Only one count was recorded for this clone. V and J are TRBV10-3 and TRBJ1-1; D is possibly TRBD1 (5 bases). The V end was cut by 6 bases, the J end by 0 bases, with 8 bases between. The CDR3 is made up of 13 amino acids. Germline V gene sequence: CDR1 ENHRY, CDR2 SYGVKD. CDR3 residues: CAIRVQVNTEAFF. CDR3 sequence (DNA): TGTGCCATCAGGGTACAGGTGAACACTGAAGCTTTCTTT.

The gene calls are TRBV5-1 and TRBJ1-2, with 7 bases lining up with TRBD1. The germline V gene has CDR1 SGHRS and CDR2 YFSETQ. V dropped 4 bases and J dropped 3; count of bases not matched to a gene: 9. The CDR3 consists of 15 residues. The CDR3 DNA is TGCGCCAGCAGCCAGATGACAGGGTCTCACTATGGCTACACCTTC. Translated: CASSQMTGSHYGYTF.

On this clone itself: One end of the junction varies from germline; a read error may be responsible. The same CDR3 can be traced to other DNA sequences in this sample. The CDR3 is CASSPGLAGGLTFEQYF. CDR3 bases: TGTGCCAGCAGTCCAGGACTAGCGGGGGGGCTTACTTTCGAGCAGTACTTT. The rearrangement links TRBV11-2 to TRBJ2-7, with 15 bases lining up with TRBD2. The CDR3 covers 17 residues. Germline V CDR1 and CDR2: SGHAT, FQNNGV. Full variable domain (missing parts from reference TRBV11-2 and TRBJ2-7): EAGVAQSPRYKIIEKRQSVAFWCNPISGHATLYWYQQILGQGPKLLIQFQNNGVVDDSQLPKDRFSAERLKGVDSTLKIQPAKLEDSAVYLCASSPGLAGGLTFEQYFGPGTRLTVT.

The chain is built from TRBV9 and TRBJ1-1; D is undetermined. In germline, CDR1 is SGDLS, CDR2 YYNGEE. V lost 3 bases, J lost 1 base, and 10 bases lay in between. This CDR3 comprises 14 residues. CDR3 bases: TGTGCCAGCAGCGGATACGGAGAGAACACTGAAGCTTTCTTT. This encodes CASSGYGENTEAFF.

This chain joins TRBV5-1 and TRBJ1-1; D gene uncertain. Trimming left V 6 bases short and J 5 bases short, with 17 bases between. CDR3 length: 14 residues. In germline, CDR1 is SGHRS, CDR2 YFSETQ. The CDR3 DNA sequence: TGCGCCAGCACCCTGACTCTACGGGGAACTGAAGCTTTCTTT. It is translated as CASTLTLRGTEAFF.

V and J are TRBV7-9 and TRBJ1-6; D is undetermined. Germline CDR1 is SEHNR and CDR2 is FQNEAQ (reference sequence). This CDR3 contains 15 residues. V shed 0 bases and J shed 5 bases, with 8 bases lying between them. CDR3 amino acids: CASSLATGNNSPLHF. Here the CDR3 DNA reads TGTGCCAGCAGCTTAGCTACGGGAAATAATTCACCCCTCCACTTT.

The J gene is TRBJ2-7, the V gene TRBV7-3, with 7 bases that match TRBD1. This CDR3 contains 13 residues. Germline CDR1 SGHTA, CDR2 FQGTGA. Trimming removed 5 bases from V and 3 bases from J; junction bases left unmatched: 4. The CDR3 DNA is TGTGCCAGCAGCCCCGGGACAGTCTACGAGCAGTACTTC. Amino acids: CASSPGTVYEQYF.

V gene TRBV5-8 combines with J gene TRBJ1-2; D is undetermined. V was shortened by 0 bases and J by 5 bases, with 5 bases between the two germline ends. Germline-derived CDR1 and CDR2 are SGHTS and YDEGEE. The length of the CDR3 is 12 residues. CDR3 DNA: TGTGCCAGCAGCTTGGCGGGGTATGGCTACACCTTC. This sequence encodes CASSLAGYGYTF.

The CDR3 DNA reads TGTGCCAGCAGTGACCCCACAGACCCTGAGAACACCGGGGAGCTGTTTTTT. This sequence encodes CASSDPTDPENTGELFF. The rearrangement uses TRBV25-1 and TRBJ2-2, with unresolved D. V lost 3 bases to trimming and J lost 1 base, with 15 bases between them. Germline lookup yields CDR1 MGHDK and CDR2 SYGVNS. The CDR3 has 17 amino acids.

V usage is TRBV25-1 and J usage is TRBJ1-2; 9 nucleotides match TRBD1. The CDR3 runs to 14 residues. V shed 2 bases and J 7 bases; nucleotides not matched to a gene: 5. Germline assignment: CDR1 MGHDK and CDR2 SYGVNS. CDR3 DNA sequence: TGTGCCAGCAGTGAACAAATGGGACAGGGTGGCTACACCTTC. It yields the protein CASSEQMGQGGYTF.

The V call is TRBV10-1, the J call TRBJ2-2; D not certain. V dropped 4 bases and J dropped 6 bases, with 9 bases sitting between them. CDR1 WNHNN and CDR2 SYGVQD come from the germline V gene (reference sequence). CDR3 size: 13 residues. The CDR3 sequence is CASSAGPSGELFF. CDR3 nucleotides: TGCGCCAGCAGTGCCGGACCGTCCGGGGAGCTGTTTTTT.

In regard to this clone: Just one base apart from a much larger clone, this may be a read error. Different DNA sequences within this sample yield the same CDR3. V and J are TRBV18 and TRBJ2-2; no clear D gene. This CDR3 comprises 12 residues. Germline V gene lookup returns CDR1 KGHSH and CDR2 LQKENI. V was shortened by 2 bases and J by 2 bases, with 0 bases between the two germline ends. The CDR3 DNA reads as TGTGCCAGCTCACCAAACACCGGGGAGCTGTTTTTT. Its protein product is CASSPNTGELFF. The full variable domain, in which reference TRBV18 and TRBJ2-2 provide the parts outside the CDR3, is NAGVMQNPRHLVRRRGQEARLRCSPMKGHSHVYWYRQLPEEGLKFMVYLQKENIIDESGMPKERFSAEFPKEGPSILRIQQVVRGDSAAYFCASSPNTGELFFGEGSRLTVL.